This TCR beta chain was captured by sequencing in a study of cytomegalovirus exposure and HLA in healthy donors. Use of 60 Vbeta and 13 Jbeta primers characterized the PCR. TCRdb's table, derived via immunoSEQ multiplex PCR, lists solely in-frame clones and lacks some. This sample yields around 99,000 clones, of which 65% to 85% are seen a single time; about 2.5% belongs to the top ten. The CDR3 runs 13 residues. Germline CDR1 SQVTM, CDR2 ANQGSEA. This clone was recorded only once. V and J are TRBV29-1 and TRBJ2-5, with D perhaps TRBD1 (6 bases). The better agreement between TRBJ2-7 and the DNA end casts doubt on the J call. This TCR came from a man aged 18 to 30 in good health and CMV-seronegative. Sequenced material: PBMCs. The CDR3 region has the DNA TGCAGCGTTCCCCGACAGGACGGATACGAGCAGTACTTC. It encodes CSVPRQDGYEQYF.